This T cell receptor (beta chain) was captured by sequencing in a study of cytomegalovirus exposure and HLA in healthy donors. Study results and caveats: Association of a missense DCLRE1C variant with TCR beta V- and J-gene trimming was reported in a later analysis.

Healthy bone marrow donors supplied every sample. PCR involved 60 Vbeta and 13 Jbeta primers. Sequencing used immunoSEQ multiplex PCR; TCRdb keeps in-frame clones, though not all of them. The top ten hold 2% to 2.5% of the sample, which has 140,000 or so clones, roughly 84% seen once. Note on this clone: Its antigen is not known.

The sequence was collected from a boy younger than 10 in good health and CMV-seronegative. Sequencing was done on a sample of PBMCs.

The CDR3 nucleotides are TGTGCCAGCAGCTTAGAGGCGGGAGGACCCTACGAGCAGTACTTC. It specifies CASSLEAGGPYEQYF. This rearrangement joins TRBV13 to TRBJ2-5; 8 bases map to TRBD2. The closer fit of TRBJ2-7 to the DNA end suggests the J call may be wrong. The CDR3 consists of 15 residues. CDR1 is PRHDT, CDR2 FYEKMQ, per germline (reference sequence).